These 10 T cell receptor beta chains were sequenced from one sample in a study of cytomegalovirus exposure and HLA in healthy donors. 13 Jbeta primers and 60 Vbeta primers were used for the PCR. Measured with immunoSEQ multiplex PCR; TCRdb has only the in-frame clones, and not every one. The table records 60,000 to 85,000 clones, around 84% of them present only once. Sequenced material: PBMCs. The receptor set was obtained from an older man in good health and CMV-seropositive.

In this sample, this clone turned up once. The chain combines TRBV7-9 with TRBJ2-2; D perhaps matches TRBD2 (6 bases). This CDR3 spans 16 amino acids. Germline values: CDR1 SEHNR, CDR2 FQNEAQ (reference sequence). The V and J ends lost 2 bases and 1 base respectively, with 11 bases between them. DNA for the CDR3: TGTGCCAGCAGCTTACGCGGGACGGAGAACACCGGGGAGCTGTTTTTT. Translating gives CASSLRGTENTGELFF.

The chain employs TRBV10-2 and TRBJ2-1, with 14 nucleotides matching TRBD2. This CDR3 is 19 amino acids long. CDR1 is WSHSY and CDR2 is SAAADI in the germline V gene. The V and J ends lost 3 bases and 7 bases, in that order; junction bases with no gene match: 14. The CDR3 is CASSEFSGTSGGPENEQFF. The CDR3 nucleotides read TGCGCCAGCAGTGAATTTAGTGGGACTAGCGGGGGTCCAGAGAATGAGCAGTTCTTC.

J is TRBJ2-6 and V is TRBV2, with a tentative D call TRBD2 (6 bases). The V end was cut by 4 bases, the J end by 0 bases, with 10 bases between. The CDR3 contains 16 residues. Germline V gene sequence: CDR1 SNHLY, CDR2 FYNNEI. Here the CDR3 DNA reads TGTGCCAGCAGTGGGGGGGTGGGCTCTGGGGCCAACGTCCTGACTTTC. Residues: CASSGGVGSGANVLTF. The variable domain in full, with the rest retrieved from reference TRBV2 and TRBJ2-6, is EPEVTQTPSHQVTQMGQEVILRCVPISNHLYFYWYRQILGQKVEFLVSFYNNEISEKSEIFDDQFSVERPDGSNFTLKIRSTKLEDSAMYFCASSGGVGSGANVLTFGAGSRLTVL.

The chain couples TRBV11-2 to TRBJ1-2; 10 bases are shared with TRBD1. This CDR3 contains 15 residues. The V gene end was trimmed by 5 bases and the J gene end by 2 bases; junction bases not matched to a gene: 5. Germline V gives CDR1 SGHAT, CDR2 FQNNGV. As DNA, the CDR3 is TGTGCCAGCAGCCCCAGGGGACAGGGGAACTATGGCTACACCTTC. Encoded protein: CASSPRGQGNYGYTF.

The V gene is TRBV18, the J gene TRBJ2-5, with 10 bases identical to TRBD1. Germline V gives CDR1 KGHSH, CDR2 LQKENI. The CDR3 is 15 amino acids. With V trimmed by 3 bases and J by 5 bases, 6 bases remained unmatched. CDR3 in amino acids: CASSPEGTGVETQYF. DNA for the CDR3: TGTGCCAGCTCACCGGAGGGGACAGGGGTTGAGACCCAGTACTTC.

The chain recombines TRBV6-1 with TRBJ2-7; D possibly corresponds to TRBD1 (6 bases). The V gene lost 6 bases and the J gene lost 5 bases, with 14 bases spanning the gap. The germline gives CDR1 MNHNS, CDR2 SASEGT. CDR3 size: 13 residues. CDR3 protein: CASRTRTVDEQYF. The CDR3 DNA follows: TGTGCCAGCAGGACCCGGACAGTAGACGAGCAGTACTTC.

The CDR3 here is CASSLVQGAVAEAFF. CDR3 DNA: TGTGCCAGCAGCTTAGTACAGGGGGCTGTCGCTGAAGCTTTCTTT. The chain uses TRBV7-9 and TRBJ1-1, with TRBD1 matching 9 bases. The CDR3 is made up of 15 amino acids. From germline, CDR1 is SEHNR and CDR2 FQNEAQ (reference sequence). The J segment lost 6 bases and the V segment lost 1 base, leaving 6 bases of the junction unmatched.

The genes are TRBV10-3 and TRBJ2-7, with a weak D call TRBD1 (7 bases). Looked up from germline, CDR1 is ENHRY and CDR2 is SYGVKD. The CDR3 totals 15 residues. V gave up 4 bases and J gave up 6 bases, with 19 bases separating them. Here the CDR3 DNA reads TGTGCCATCAGTGGTCTGGCAGGGGGAGGTGGCGAGCAGTACTTC. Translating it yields CAISGLAGGGGEQYF.

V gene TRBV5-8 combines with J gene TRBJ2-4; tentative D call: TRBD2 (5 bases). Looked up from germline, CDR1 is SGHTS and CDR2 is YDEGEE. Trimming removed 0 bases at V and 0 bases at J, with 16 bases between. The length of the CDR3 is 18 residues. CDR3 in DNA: TGTGCCAGCAGCTTGGCTCTAGCAGGAGGACTAGCCAAAAACATTCAGTACTTC. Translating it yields CASSLALAGGLAKNIQYF.

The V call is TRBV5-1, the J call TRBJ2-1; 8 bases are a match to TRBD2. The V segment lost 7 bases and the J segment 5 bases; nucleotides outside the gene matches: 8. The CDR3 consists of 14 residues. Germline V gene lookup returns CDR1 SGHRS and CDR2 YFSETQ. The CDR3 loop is CASGGGLADNEQFF. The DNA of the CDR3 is TGCGCCAGCGGCGGGGGGCTAGCGGACAATGAGCAGTTCTTC.